These 3 T cell receptor beta chains were sequenced from one sample in a study of low-dose radiotherapy and immunotherapy resistance in tumors (dated by TCRdb to the early 2020s). Instrument used: Illumina HiSeq 2500. First-strand cDNA was synthesized using Superscript III and a set of TRAV- and TRBV-specific primers, so that both TCRalpha and TCRbeta chains were covered. TCRs were amplified for 20 PCR cycles with Phusion, using a constant-region primer paired with the adapter attached to the V primers. TCRdb reprocessing: public reads trimmed at Q25 with fastp, clones called with MiXCR, in-frame beta chains kept. One record per CDR3 amino acid sequence lists the most common genes and DNA. The sample has approximately 89,000 distinct CDR3 sequences on record, 18% of them singletons. The ten largest clonotypes hold 5% to 6.5% of the sample. The time point label for this specimen denotes: before trial treatment.

The sequencing here drew on PBMCs, taken before treatment. The receptors here all came from a male donor with prostate cancer.

This clonotype was seen many times. This rearrangement joins TRBV4-1 to TRBJ1-2, with D maybe TRBD1 (6 bases). Germline CDR1 MGHRA, CDR2 YSYEKL. The CDR3 is made up of 15 amino acids. Trimming left V 0 bases short and J 7 bases short, with 15 bases between. The CDR3 DNA sequence: TGCGCCAGCAGCCAAGAGACGTGGGGGCGGGGTGGCTACACCTTC. It encodes CASSQETWGRGGYTF.

There are many counts of this clonotype. The chain combines TRBV20-1 with TRBJ2-3; D tentatively reads TRBD1 or TRBD2 (5 bases each). CDR1 and CDR2 (germline): DFQATT, SNEGSKA (reference sequence). V was clipped by 3 bases and J by 6 bases, with 13 bases between them. The CDR3 has 13 amino acids. The CDR3 sequence: CSARGPERDTQYF. The CDR3 DNA is TGCAGTGCTAGGGGGCCGGAGCGGGATACGCAGTATTTT.

The CDR3 loop reads CASPEVEQYF. For the CDR3, the DNA is TGTGCCAGCCCGGAGGTCGAGCAGTACTTC. J is TRBJ2-7 and V is TRBV27, with D possibly being TRBD2 (5 bases). Looked up from germline, CDR1 is MNHEY and CDR2 is SMNVEV (reference sequence). The CDR3 is made up of 10 amino acids. The ends were cut back, 8 bases at V and 6 bases at J, with 8 bases in the middle.